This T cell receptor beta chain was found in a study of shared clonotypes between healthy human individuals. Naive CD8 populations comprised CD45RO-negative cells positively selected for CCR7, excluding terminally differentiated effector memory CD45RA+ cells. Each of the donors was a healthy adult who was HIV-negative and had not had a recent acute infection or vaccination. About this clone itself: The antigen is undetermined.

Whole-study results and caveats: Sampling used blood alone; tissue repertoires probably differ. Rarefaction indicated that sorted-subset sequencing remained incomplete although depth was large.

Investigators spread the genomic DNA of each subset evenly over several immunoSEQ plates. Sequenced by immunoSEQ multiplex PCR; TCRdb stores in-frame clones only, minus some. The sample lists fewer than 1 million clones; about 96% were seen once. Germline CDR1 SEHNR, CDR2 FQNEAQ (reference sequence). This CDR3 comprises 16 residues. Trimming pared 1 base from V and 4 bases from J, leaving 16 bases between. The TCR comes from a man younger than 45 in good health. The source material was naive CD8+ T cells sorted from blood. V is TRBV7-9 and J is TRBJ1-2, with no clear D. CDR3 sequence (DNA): TGTGCCAGCAGCTTAGTATCGACCACCCACCTCTATGGCTACACCTTC. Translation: CASSLVSTTHLYGYTF.